Below are 27 T cell receptor beta chains sequenced from a single sample in a study of blood T cell repertoires in COVID-19. TCRdb's table, derived via immunoSEQ multiplex PCR, lists solely in-frame clones and lacks some. Here the sample spans fewer than 250,000 clones, 86% being singletons. Source material: peripheral blood. These receptor sequences come from a man aged 50 to 59 with acute or convalescent COVID-19.

The chain recombines TRBV27 with TRBJ1-4, with TRBD1 matching over 7 bases. V trimming: 4 bases; J trimming: 7 bases; junction bases outside the gene matches: 12. The CDR3 runs 16 residues. Germline lookup yields CDR1 MNHEY and CDR2 SMNVEV (reference sequence). CDR3 in DNA: TGTGCCAGCAGTTCGGGCCTGAGGGGGCGAGGTGAAAAACTGTTTTTT. It is translated as CASSSGLRGRGEKLFF.

The rearrangement joins TRBV5-4 to TRBJ1-1; TRBD1 matches at 7 bases. The germline V gene encodes CDR1 SGHNT and CDR2 YYREEE (reference sequence). The V and J ends lost 0 bases and 1 base, in that order; junction bases with no gene match: 0. This CDR3 region has 14 residues. DNA of the CDR3: TGTGCCAGCAGCTTGGACAGGGGGAACACTGAAGCTTTCTTT. Translating it yields CASSLDRGNTEAFF.

This chain joins TRBV7-9 and TRBJ1-2; TRBD1 matches at 8 bases. V trimming: 11 bases; J trimming: 1 base; junction bases outside the gene matches: 3. Germline V gene lookup returns CDR1 SEHNR and CDR2 FQNEAQ (reference sequence). The CDR3 has 12 amino acids. The DNA for the CDR3 is TGTGCCGGACAGGGAGTTAACTATGGCTACACCTTC. It yields the protein CAGQGVNYGYTF.

J is TRBJ1-5 and V is TRBV5-5; D unresolved. V was shortened by 4 bases and J by 1 base, with 18 bases between the two germline ends. This CDR3 is built from 17 residues. Germline CDR1 and CDR2: SGHKS and YYEKEE (reference sequence). The CDR3 region is CASSLVVLTGSNQPQHF. In DNA, the CDR3 is TGTGCCAGCAGCCTCGTCGTATTGACCGGGAGCAATCAGCCCCAGCATTTT.

This clone showed up just once. V and J are TRBV9 and TRBJ1-2, with D hard to call. Trimming left V 3 bases short and J 2 bases short, with 8 bases between. This CDR3 contains 13 residues. Germline CDR1 is SGDLS and CDR2 is YYNGEE. The CDR3 region has the DNA TGTGCCAGCAGCGAAGTAGAGAACTATGGCTACACCTTC. This sequence encodes CASSEVENYGYTF.

The V call is TRBV7-9, the J call TRBJ1-3; D possibly corresponds to TRBD1 (5 bases). The germline V gene encodes CDR1 SEHNR and CDR2 FQNEAQ (reference sequence). This CDR3 is built from 14 residues. The V end lost 4 bases, the J end lost 1 base, and 8 bases lay between the germline ends. In DNA, the CDR3 is TGTGCCAGCAGCTGGGGACTATCTGGAAACACCATATATTTT. This sequence encodes CASSWGLSGNTIYF.

The rearrangement links TRBV5-1 to TRBJ1-4; 7 bases are a match to TRBD1. The germline gives CDR1 SGHRS, CDR2 YFSETQ. The CDR3 contains 16 residues. The V and J ends lost 1 base and 2 bases, in that order; junction bases with no gene match: 5. The CDR3 sequence: CASSLTGVGTNEKLFF. CDR3 DNA: TGCGCCAGCAGCTTGACAGGGGTTGGGACTAATGAAAAACTGTTTTTT.

The rearrangement links TRBV2 to TRBJ2-7; 8 bases fit TRBD1. J gave up 6 bases and V 6 bases, and 10 bases lay outside the gene matches. The germline V gene has CDR1 SNHLY and CDR2 FYNNEI. The CDR3 is made up of 14 amino acids. The CDR3 here is CASSDPRGTGEQYF. In DNA form, the CDR3 reads TGTGCCAGCAGCGACCCTAGGGGGACAGGCGAGCAGTACTTC.

The V and J genes are TRBV18 and TRBJ1-6, with 11 bases lining up with TRBD1. This CDR3 has 16 residues. V dropped 6 bases and J dropped 7; count of bases not matched to a gene: 8. Per germline, CDR1 KGHSH and CDR2 LQKENI. In DNA, the CDR3 is TGTGCCAGCTCCCGGACAGGGGGCGCGGAAAATTCACCCCTCCACTTT. This translates into CASSRTGGAENSPLHF.

This clone was counted only a few times. The chain couples TRBV5-1 to TRBJ1-3, with D unclear. Trimming removed 4 bases at V and 3 bases at J, with 11 bases between. Per the germline V gene, CDR1 is SGHRS and CDR2 is YFSETQ. This CDR3 is 14 amino acids long. The CDR3 nucleotides are TGCGCCAGCAGCCCCGACGAGGGTGGAAACACCATATATTTT. This sequence encodes CASSPDEGGNTIYF.

The chain couples TRBV20-1 to TRBJ1-2, with D hard to call. Trimming stripped 1 base from V and 5 bases from J, with 5 bases between. The CDR3 is 11 residues long. CDR1 is DFQATT, CDR2 SNEGSKA, per germline (reference sequence). The CDR3 is CSARVQYGYTF. The CDR3 region has the DNA TGCAGTGCTAGAGTACAGTATGGCTACACCTTC.

The chain has TRBV19 and TRBJ1-4, with TRBD1 as a possible D gene (5 bases). Looked up from germline, CDR1 is LNHDA and CDR2 is SQIVND (reference sequence). Trimming pared 5 bases from V and 3 bases from J, leaving 10 bases between. This CDR3 region has 14 residues. CDR3 sequence reads: CASSLQGSNEKLFF. The CDR3 DNA reads TGTGCCAGTAGTCTCCAGGGATCTAATGAAAAACTGTTTTTT. The full variable domain, with the rest looked up from reference TRBV19 and TRBJ1-4, is DGGITQSPKYLFRKEGQNVTLSCEQNLNHDAMYWYRQDPGQGLRLIYYSQIVNDFQKGDIAEGYSVSREKKESFPLTVTSAQKNPTAFYLCASSLQGSNEKLFFGSGTQLSVL.

Worth noting for this clone: The identical CDR3 is also encoded by other nucleotide sequences in the sample. This chain links TRBV18 with TRBJ2-7; D is possibly TRBD2 (5 bases). Between the trimmed V and J ends, which lost 3 bases and 0 bases, there was a span of 9 bases. Germline assignment: CDR1 KGHSH and CDR2 LQKENI. This CDR3 comprises 14 residues. The CDR3 loop reads CASSPDSSSYEQYF. CDR3 DNA: TGTGCCAGCTCACCGGACTCAAGCTCCTACGAGCAGTACTTC.

This clone was detected once. The V and J genes are TRBV2 and TRBJ1-3; D unresolved. Germline V lookup: CDR1 SNHLY, CDR2 FYNNEI. Trimming removed 3 bases at V and 2 bases at J, with 8 bases between. The CDR3 is 14 amino acids. DNA for the CDR3: TGTGCCAGCAGTGATCCCGGGACTGGAAACACCATATATTTT. It specifies CASSDPGTGNTIYF.

The chain links TRBV7-8 to TRBJ1-5, with TRBD1 matching over 10 bases. CDR1 is SGHVS and CDR2 is FQNEAQ in the germline V gene. The CDR3 runs to 15 residues. With V trimmed by 5 bases and J by 3 bases, 4 bases remained unmatched. CDR3 region: CASSPGTGDNQPQHF. As DNA, the CDR3 is TGTGCCAGCAGCCCGGGGACAGGGGACAATCAGCCCCAGCATTTT.

The count of this clone is one. The chain employs TRBV6-5 and TRBJ2-5; D may be TRBD2 (6 bases). Deletions cut 0 bases from V and 7 bases from J, with 12 bases between. The CDR3 is made up of 14 amino acids. CDR1 and CDR2 from the germline V gene are MNHEY and SVGAGI. This chain's CDR3 is CASSYSWDSGTQYF. CDR3 DNA: TGTGCCAGCAGTTACTCGTGGGATAGCGGGACCCAGTACTTC.

The chain employs TRBV18 and TRBJ1-1, with TRBD1 matching over 7 bases. The J segment lost 1 base and the V segment lost 1 base, leaving 9 bases of the junction unmatched. CDR1 and CDR2 from the germline V gene are KGHSH and LQKENI. This CDR3 is 17 amino acids long. CDR3 DNA: TGTGCCAGCTCACCACAAAGATACAGGGGAGGGAACACTGAAGCTTTCTTT. Amino acid sequence: CASSPQRYRGGNTEAFF.

The chain links TRBV18 to TRBJ1-3; 8 nucleotides line up with TRBD1. The CDR3 covers 15 residues. CDR1 is KGHSH, CDR2 LQKENI, per germline. Trimming took 5 bases from V and 0 from J; bases not matched to a gene: 3. The CDR3 protein is CASSSGQGSGNTIYF. The CDR3 DNA sequence: TGTGCCAGCTCATCCGGACAGGGCTCTGGAAACACCATATATTTT.

To note about this clone: Other DNA sequences in the same sample also yield this CDR3. The V call is TRBV7-3, the J call TRBJ1-1; D is ambiguous. CDR3 length: 13 amino acids. Germline CDR1 and CDR2: SGHTA and FQGTGA. V was trimmed by 0 bases and J by 5 bases, leaving 7 bases between them. The DNA of the CDR3 is TGTGCCAGCAGCTTAACAGGGAGGACTGAAGCTTTCTTT. It specifies CASSLTGRTEAFF.

The rearrangement joins TRBV19 to TRBJ1-1; no reliable D call. Germline assignment: CDR1 LNHDA and CDR2 SQIVND (reference sequence). V lost 4 bases to trimming and J lost 5 bases, with 23 bases between them. The CDR3 is 17 residues long. CDR3 sequence (DNA): TGTGCCAGTAGTACCATCACAACCGGACTCATCAAGACTGAAGCTTTCTTT. The encoded protein is CASSTITTGLIKTEAFF. Full variable domain (outside the CDR3, taken from reference TRBV19 and TRBJ1-1): DGGITQSPKYLFRKEGQNVTLSCEQNLNHDAMYWYRQDPGQGLRLIYYSQIVNDFQKGDIAEGYSVSREKKESFPLTVTSAQKNPTAFYLCASSTITTGLIKTEAFFGQGTRLTVV.

This chain connects TRBV9 to TRBJ2-3, with D unresolved. From germline, CDR1 is SGDLS and CDR2 YYNGEE. Trimming left V 0 bases short and J 7 bases short, with 15 bases between. The CDR3 contains 15 residues. The CDR3 coding sequence is TGTGCCAGCAGCGTAGCTACTCTGGGCCAACATACGCAGTATTTT. As protein: CASSVATLGQHTQYF.

This clone showed up just a few times. V and J are TRBV5-1 and TRBJ2-5; D perhaps matches TRBD1 (5 bases). This CDR3 region has 14 residues. Germline CDR1 is SGHRS and CDR2 is YFSETQ. Trimming took 0 bases from V and 1 from J, leaving 7 bases between them. The CDR3 nucleotides are TGCGCCAGCAGCTTGGGACAGATCCAAGAGACCCAGTACTTC. As protein: CASSLGQIQETQYF.

The chain has TRBV4-1 and TRBJ1-1, with TRBD1 as a possible D gene (6 bases). CDR1 MGHRA and CDR2 YSYEKL come from the germline V gene. Trimming shortened V by 1 base and J by 0 bases, and 15 bases separated the two germline ends. This CDR3 contains 17 residues. The CDR3 DNA is TGCGCCAGCAGCCAAGGTCGGGACACCCACATGAACACTGAAGCTTTCTTT. This translates into CASSQGRDTHMNTEAFF.

This chain uses TRBV2 with TRBJ2-7, with D hard to call. Germline CDR1 is SNHLY and CDR2 is FYNNEI. V lost 8 bases and J 6 bases, leaving 14 bases between the germline ends. The CDR3 is made up of 12 amino acids. CDR3 region: CASFTAQIEQYF. DNA for the CDR3: TGTGCCAGCTTTACCGCCCAGATCGAGCAGTACTTC.

This sequence joins TRBV2 and TRBJ2-1; D unclear. Deletions cut 7 bases from V and 8 bases from J, with 9 bases between. CDR1 and CDR2 from the germline V gene are SNHLY and FYNNEI. The CDR3 is 11 residues long. The CDR3 sequence is CASMANDEQFF. In DNA form, the CDR3 reads TGTGCCAGCATGGCAAACGATGAGCAGTTCTTC.

The chain carries TRBV5-4 and TRBJ2-3; D remains unclear. The CDR3 runs to 14 residues. Trimming pared 3 bases from V and 2 bases from J, leaving 10 bases between. The germline gives CDR1 SGHNT, CDR2 YYREEE (reference sequence). The CDR3 DNA reads as TGTGCCAGCAGCTACTCCGGGTCCACAGATACGCAGTATTTT. The encoded protein is CASSYSGSTDTQYF.

The gene calls are TRBV6-5 and TRBJ1-2, with a tentative D call TRBD1 (5 bases). CDR1 MNHEY and CDR2 SVGAGI come from the germline V gene. The CDR3 has 14 residues. V was pared by 5 bases and J by 4 bases, with 14 bases between. DNA of the CDR3: TGTGCCAGCAGTCCAAGTGCACAGGTCTATGGCTACACCTTC. Amino acid sequence: CASSPSAQVYGYTF.